This T cell receptor (beta chain) was profiled in a study of blood T cell repertoires in COVID-19. This clone appeared once. Here immunoSEQ multiplex PCR was the method, and the copy in TCRdb shows in-frame clones only, minus some. The sample consists of a few hundred thousand clones, more than 75% of them appearing once. The sequence was obtained from a middle-aged man who had recovered from COVID-19. Sequencing was performed on peripheral blood.

CDR3 sequence (DNA): TGTGCCAGCAGGAGCGGGAGCGGGAGGACCGATGAGCAGTTCTTC. It specifies CASRSGSGRTDEQFF. The chain has TRBV7-9 and TRBJ2-1; 9 bases agree with TRBD2. This CDR3 comprises 15 residues. Germline CDR1 reads SEHNR; CDR2 reads FQNEAQ (reference sequence). Unmatched junction bases numbered 11, after V lost 6 bases and J lost 8 bases.